The rows below give T cell receptor beta chains drawn from one sample of a study of blood T cell repertoires in COVID-19. The protocol was immunoSEQ multiplex PCR, while the TCRdb copy is restricted to in-frame clones and leaves out a portion. The sample lists about 150,000 clones, 70% to 85% occurring once. The sequenced material came from PBMCs or T cells enriched from blood (not recorded which). Receptor source: an older woman in a cohort exposed to, infected with or recovered from COVID-19 (not recorded which). The CDR3 runs from the conserved cysteine through the conserved F or W. The D gene is left open where the match is weak. A row's size may be missing; if present it is once, few, many or a size class.

>TRBV10-3|NA|TRBJ1-2|NA
TGTGCCATCAGTGAGCCAGGGTCAGGGGACGGCTACACCTTC
CAISEPGSGDGYTF
>TRBV19|NA|TRBJ2-5|NA
TGTGCCAGTAGCAGTTGGGGAGTAGAGACCCAGTACTTC
CASSSWGVETQYF
>TRBV9|once|TRBJ2-1|NA
TGTGCCAGCAGCGCCACTAGGTACAATGAGCAGTTCTTC
CASSATRYNEQFF
>TRBV24-1|NA|TRBJ1-1|TRBD1
TGTGCCACCAGTGACGGGACAGCTACTTCTGAAGCTTTCTTT
CATSDGTATSEAFF
>TRBV3-1/TRBV3-2|NA|TRBJ2-2|NA
TGTGCCAGCAGCCAAAACCTGGCCACCGGGGAGCTGTTTTTT
CASSQNLATGELFF
>TRBV6-1|NA|TRBJ2-6|TRBD2
TGTGCCAGCAGTGAAGCGGGGAGGGGCTACGACGTCCTGACTTTC
CASSEAGRGYDVLTF
>TRBV7-2|few|TRBJ1-2|TRBD1
TGTGCCAGCAGCTTTCTGGGACAGGGAAAGTTAAGGGATGGCTACACCTTC
CASSFLGQGKLRDGYTF
>TRBV18|NA|TRBJ2-5|NA
TGTGCCAGCTCATCGGGAAACCAAGAGACCCAGTACTTC
CASSSGNQETQYF
>TRBV5-1|few|TRBJ2-2|NA
TGCGCCAGCAGCTGGGACACGGGATACACCGGGGAGCTGTTTTTT
CASSWDTGYTGELFF
>TRBV27|NA|TRBJ2-7|TRBD1
TGTGCCAGCAGTTTGTCGACAGGGTTCCGTAGCGAGCAGTACTTC
CASSLSTGFRSEQYF
>TRBV10-3|NA|TRBJ2-5|NA
TGTGCCATCAGTCTCGGAGGGGTGTCGGAGACCCAGTACTTC
CAISLGGVSETQYF
>TRBV30|NA|TRBJ1-2|NA
TGTGCCTGGAGGCCGGGAGTGTATGGCTACACCTTC
CAWRPGVYGYTF
>TRBV5-1|NA|TRBJ1-1|NA
TGCGCCAGCAGCTTAATTGGAGAGGGGAACACTGAAGCTTTCTTT
CASSLIGEGNTEAFF
>TRBV12-3/TRBV12-4|NA|TRBJ1-1|NA
TGTGCCAGCAGAGGACAGTTGAACACTGAAGCTTTCTTT
CASRGQLNTEAFF
>TRBV5-4|NA|TRBJ1-1|NA
TGTGCCAGCAGCTTGGATCTGGCCGGTCCTATTATGCGGGAAGCTTTCTTT
CASSLDLAGPIMREAFF
>TRBV28|NA|TRBJ1-5|TRBD1
TGTGCCAGCAGGACCGGGACAGGTTTGAGGCGGGGCAATCAGCCCCAGCATTTT
CASRTGTGLRRGNQPQHF
>TRBV2|NA|TRBJ2-2|NA
TGTGCCAGCAGTGAAACCGTGCGAGCCGGGGAGCTGTTTTTT
CASSETVRAGELFF
>TRBV21-1|NA|TRBJ2-1|NA
TGTGCCAGCAGCAAAAGTCGCTGCCTAGCACTTCGCTACAATGAGCAGTTCTTC
CASSKSRCLALRYNEQFF
>TRBV9|NA|TRBJ1-2|NA
TGTGCCAGCAGCGTAGTGGGCGGGAGTGGCTACACCTTC
CASSVVGGSGYTF
>TRBV2|NA|TRBJ1-5|NA
TGTGCCAGCAGAGAGGGGGAGTCCGGCAATCAGCCCCAGCATTTT
CASREGESGNQPQHF
>TRBV6-6|NA|TRBJ2-5|NA
TGTGCCAGCAGGGGACACCAAGATGGGGAGAAGACCCAGTACTTC
CASRGHQDGEKTQYF
>TRBV30|NA|TRBJ1-6|NA
TGTGCCTGGAGTGTCCCGGGTAATTCACCCCTCCACTTT
CAWSVPGNSPLHF
>TRBV11-3|NA|TRBJ2-3|TRBD1
TGTGCCAGCAGCTCACAGGGGGGTGCAGATACGCAGTATTTT
CASSSQGGADTQYF
>TRBV7-2|NA|TRBJ2-7|TRBD2
TGTGCCAGCAGCTTAGACTCTAGCGGGACCTACGAGCAGTACTTC
CASSLDSSGTYEQYF
>TRBV5-5|NA|TRBJ1-5|NA
TGTGCCAGCAGCTTAAATACAGGGCACAATCAGCCCCAGCATTTT
CASSLNTGHNQPQHF
>TRBV27|NA|TRBJ2-3|NA
TGTGCCAGCAGTTCCCTTAGCGGAACAGATACGCAGTATTTT
CASSSLSGTDTQYF
>TRBV15|few|TRBJ1-6|TRBD1
TGTGCCACCAGCAGAGCTACAGGGGGGAATTCACCCCTCCACTTT
CATSRATGGNSPLHF
>TRBV27|NA|TRBJ1-1|NA
TGTGCCAGCAGTTCGTTCAGGGGAAGAGGCACTGAAGCTTTCTTT
CASSSFRGRGTEAFF
>TRBV28|NA|TRBJ1-5|NA
TGTGCCAGCAGTTTACCCAGGGGCCCCTATGGGAGCAATCAGCCCCAGCATTTT
CASSLPRGPYGSNQPQHF
>TRBV3-1/TRBV3-2|NA|TRBJ2-7|TRBD2
TGTGCCAGCAGCCGGTATGGGACTAGCGGGAGCTCCTACGAGCAGTACTTC
CASSRYGTSGSSYEQYF
>TRBV3-1/TRBV3-2|NA|TRBJ1-1|NA
TGTGCCAGCAGCCTATTGAGAGGGGGGGTGAACACTGAAGCTTTCTTT
CASSLLRGGVNTEAFF
>TRBV4-3|few|TRBJ2-2|TRBD2
TGCGCCAGCAGCCAAGATAGCGGGGCGAACACCGGGGAGCTGTTTTTT
CASSQDSGANTGELFF
>TRBV5-1|NA|TRBJ2-2|NA
TGCGCCAGCAGCTTGGCCAGGGGTGGCACCGGGGAGCTGTTTTTT
CASSLARGGTGELFF
>TRBV7-9|NA|TRBJ1-1|TRBD1
TGTGCCAGCAGCGCGGACAGGGGGGGCACTGAAGCTTTCTTT
CASSADRGGTEAFF
>TRBV19|NA|TRBJ1-1|NA
TGTGCCAGTAGTATAGTTCCGGGTTTCACTGAAGCTTTCTTT
CASSIVPGFTEAFF
>TRBV27|NA|TRBJ1-1|NA
TGTGCCTCCCGAGAGGGGGGGGCGAAGACTGAAGCTTTCTTT
CASREGGAKTEAFF
>TRBV20-1|NA|TRBJ1-1|TRBD1
TGCAGTGCCCCGGGGACAGGGAATGCTTTCTTT
CSAPGTGNAFF
>TRBV2|NA|TRBJ2-1|NA
TGTGCCAGCAGTGATTTGTCAGGGGATATCCGCAATGAGCAGTTCTTC
CASSDLSGDIRNEQFF
>TRBV11-3|NA|TRBJ1-3|NA
TGTGCCAGCAGCTTCGGCGGTACCTCTGGAAACACCATATATTTT
CASSFGGTSGNTIYF
>TRBV3-1/TRBV3-2|NA|TRBJ1-6|TRBD1
TGTGCCAGCAGCCCCCCCCAGGGGGCGAATTCACCCCTCCACTTT
CASSPPQGANSPLHF
>TRBV2|NA|TRBJ1-3|NA
TGTGCCAGCAAGAACAGGGTTGGAAACACCATATATTTT
CASKNRVGNTIYF
>TRBV10-2|once|TRBJ2-1|NA
TGCGCCAGCAGTGAGGGGGGGACGGAGCAGTTCTTC
CASSEGGTEQFF
>TRBV6-5|NA|TRBJ1-5|NA
TGTGCCAGCAACCGACAGGCGAATCAGCCCCAGCATTTT
CASNRQANQPQHF
>TRBV3-1/TRBV3-2|NA|TRBJ1-2|TRBD1
TGTGCCAGCAGCCCCCGACAGGGAACCTATGGCTACACCTTC
CASSPRQGTYGYTF
>TRBV5-5|NA|TRBJ2-7|NA
TGTGCCAGCAGCTTGATTAGCTCCTACGAGCAGTACTTC
CASSLISSYEQYF
>TRBV5-4|NA|TRBJ1-2|TRBD1
TGTGCCAGCAGGCCAACAGGGGTCTGGGGCTACACCTTC
CASRPTGVWGYTF
>TRBV18|NA|TRBJ1-1|NA
TGTGCCAGCTCACCAGGGGCAGCCACTGAAGCTTTCTTT
CASSPGAATEAFF
>TRBV10-1|few|TRBJ2-2|NA
TGCGCCAGCAGTGCCGCCCGCCTGGGCGCCGGGGAGCTGTTTTTT
CASSAARLGAGELFF
>TRBV15|NA|TRBJ2-1|NA
TGTGCCACCAGCAGAGAAGCGTACAATGAGCAGTTCTTC
CATSREAYNEQFF
>TRBV5-1|NA|TRBJ2-5|NA
TGCGCCAGCAGCGAGACCTCGGGAGAGACCCAGTACTTC
CASSETSGETQYF
>TRBV9|NA|TRBJ2-3|TRBD2
TGTGCCAGCAGCGTAGGCACTAGCGGCACAGATACGCAGTATTTT
CASSVGTSGTDTQYF
>TRBV19|NA|TRBJ1-5|TRBD1
TGTGCCAGTAGTATAAGAGGGCGGACAGGGGGAAAGGTTCAGCCCCAGCATTTT
CASSIRGRTGGKVQPQHF
>TRBV27|few|TRBJ1-5|NA
TGTGCCAGCAGTCGTGAGGGTAGCAATCAGCCCCAGCATTTT
CASSREGSNQPQHF
>TRBV23-1|NA|TRBJ2-7|TRBD2
TGCGCCAGCAGTCAATCGGAGTCGGGACTAGCGGGAGGATCTAACACCTACGAGCAGTACTTC
CASSQSESGLAGGSNTYEQYF
>TRBV10-3|NA|TRBJ2-6|NA
TGTGCCACTGGGGGGGGGCCTCAGACTTCTGGGGCCAACGTCCTGACTTTC
CATGGGPQTSGANVLTF
>TRBV19|NA|TRBJ2-7|TRBD1
TGTGCCAGTAGTCGTGGACAGGGGGGGCCCTACGAGCAGTACTTC
CASSRGQGGPYEQYF
>TRBV30|NA|TRBJ2-3|TRBD2
TGTGCCTGGGGACTAGCGGCGGGCGATACGCAGTATTTT
CAWGLAAGDTQYF
>TRBV6-5|few|TRBJ2-3|TRBD2
TGTGCCAGCAGTTACTTTAGCGGGAGCACAGATACGCAGTATTTT
CASSYFSGSTDTQYF
>TRBV11-2|NA|TRBJ2-7|NA
TGTGCCAGCAGCTTAGATCGCAGGGGGGCAGGCAGATACGAGCAGTACTTC
CASSLDRRGAGRYEQYF
>TRBV4-1|few|TRBJ2-1|TRBD2
TGCGCCAGCAGCGAAACTAGCGTCTCCTACAATGAGCAGTTCTTC
CASSETSVSYNEQFF